Each of the 27 T cell receptor beta chains below was sequenced from the same sample in a study of blood T cell repertoires in COVID-19. Libraries were prepared by immunoSEQ multiplex PCR; TCRdb keeps only in-frame clonotypes and omits some of them. The sample has 100,000 or so clones, roughly 77% seen once. The sample comprised peripheral blood. The receptors were sampled from a human donor in a cohort sampled during active COVID-19.

This rearrangement joins TRBV5-1 to TRBJ2-1, with D maybe TRBD2 (5 bases). Germline CDR1 is SGHRS and CDR2 is YFSETQ. V was cut by 4 bases and J by 8 bases, with 19 bases left in between. This CDR3 spans 15 amino acids. The chain's CDR3 is CASSPLGFPGDEQFF. Written as DNA, the CDR3 is TGCGCCAGCAGCCCACTTGGATTTCCCGGGGATGAGCAGTTCTTC.

DNA for the CDR3: TGTGCCAGCAGCCGACTAGCGGGGGTAGCAGATACGCAGTATTTT. This encodes CASSRLAGVADTQYF. The chain recombines TRBV5-4 with TRBJ2-3; TRBD2 agrees at 12 bases. This CDR3 is 15 amino acids long. Germline trimming cut 4 bases from V and 4 bases from J; bases unmatched to any gene: 4. Germline assignment: CDR1 SGHNT and CDR2 YYREEE (reference sequence). The full variable domain, its missing parts supplied by reference TRBV5-4 and TRBJ2-3, is ETGVTQSPTHLIKTRGQQVTLRCSSQSGHNTVSWYQQALGQGPQFIFQYYREEENGRGNFPPRFSGLQFPNYSSELNVNALELDDSALYLCASSRLAGVADTQYFGPGTRLTVL.

This chain uses TRBV7-2 with TRBJ1-4, with 10 bases that match TRBD1. In germline, CDR1 is SGHTA, CDR2 FQGNSA. This CDR3 is built from 14 residues. Unmatched junction bases numbered 4, after V lost 6 bases and J lost 6 bases. As DNA, the CDR3 is TGTGCCAGCAGTCGGGACAGGGGTGATGAAAAACTGTTTTTT. Translation gives CASSRDRGDEKLFF.

The rearrangement uses TRBV13 and TRBJ2-3; D may be TRBD1 (6 bases). The germline gives CDR1 PRHDT, CDR2 FYEKMQ (reference sequence). The CDR3 has 16 residues. The ends were cut back, 4 bases at V and 3 bases at J, with 17 bases in the middle. CDR3 nucleotide sequence: TGTGCCAGCAGCTGGCAGGGGACGGGGTGGACAGATACGCAGTATTTT. This codes for CASSWQGTGWTDTQYF. The full variable domain, with the rest looked up from reference TRBV13 and TRBJ2-3, is AAGVIQSPRHLIKEKRETATLKCYPIPRHDTVYWYQQGPGQDPQFLISFYEKMQSDKGSIPDRFSAQQFSDYHSELNMSSLELGDSALYFCASSWQGTGWTDTQYFGPGTRLTVL.

V usage is TRBV20-1 and J usage is TRBJ1-1, with no clear D. V was pared by 6 bases and J by 2 bases, with 7 bases between. The CDR3 is 11 residues long. Germline V lookup: CDR1 DFQATT, CDR2 SNEGSKA (reference sequence). The CDR3 is CSARLNTEAFF. For the CDR3, the DNA is TGCAGTGCCCGCCTAAACACTGAAGCTTTCTTT.

By share, this clone ranks as medium-sized. The chain employs TRBV25-1 and TRBJ2-1; possible D gene TRBD2, 6 bases. CDR1 MGHDK and CDR2 SYGVNS come from the germline V gene. The CDR3 is 16 residues long. Trimming pared 5 bases from V and 4 bases from J, leaving 18 bases between. CDR3 in amino acids: CASSISGGTGYNEQFF. The CDR3 DNA reads as TGTGCCAGCAGTATATCCGGGGGTACAGGATACAATGAGCAGTTCTTC.

The chain uses TRBV5-1 and TRBJ1-2, with 7 positions matching TRBD1. CDR1 and CDR2 from the germline V gene are SGHRS and YFSETQ. The CDR3 totals 14 residues. J was trimmed by 1 base and V by 2 bases; bases with no gene match: 2. The DNA of the CDR3 is TGCGCCAGCAGCTTACGGGACAGTAACTATGGCTACACCTTC. It translates to CASSLRDSNYGYTF.

This chain joins TRBV30 and TRBJ2-3, with TRBD2 identical over 8 bases. CDR3 length: 13 residues. J lost 1 base, V lost 4 bases, and 1 base had no gene match. CDR1 is GTSNPN and CDR2 is SVGIG in the germline V gene (reference sequence). The CDR3: CAWNSGGTDTQYF. The CDR3 DNA reads TGTGCCTGGAATAGCGGGGGCACAGATACGCAGTATTTT.

This sequence joins TRBV3-1 (or the pseudogene TRBV3-2) and TRBJ1-2; unclear D gene. Trimming left V 1 base short and J 6 bases short, with 24 bases between. This CDR3 region has 18 residues. Germline CDR1 LGHDT, CDR2 YNNKEL (reference sequence). The CDR3 DNA follows: TGTGCCAGCAGCCAAGGAAGCAATATGGGAGTTTTGGTGCATGGCTACACCTTC. Its translation is CASSQGSNMGVLVHGYTF.

The V and J genes are TRBV13 and TRBJ2-7; 7 bases align to TRBD1. CDR3 length: 15 amino acids. Germline CDR1 PRHDT, CDR2 FYEKMQ (reference sequence). After removal of 5 bases from V and 2 bases from J, the junction contained 9 bases not matched to a gene. The CDR3 sequence is CASSARTGETYEQYF. The CDR3, as DNA: TGTGCCAGCAGCGCCCGGACAGGAGAAACCTACGAGCAGTACTTC.

The sample holds a few counts of this clone. The chain is built from TRBV7-2 and TRBJ1-5; 7 bases map to TRBD1. CDR1 is SGHTA, CDR2 FQGNSA, per germline. The trim removed 5 bases at V and 0 bases at J, leaving 4 bases unmatched. The CDR3 contains 15 residues. The CDR3 nucleotides read TGTGCCAGCAGCCCCAGGGGGTTTAGCAATCAGCCCCAGCATTTT. Translating gives CASSPRGFSNQPQHF. Full variable domain (outside the CDR3, taken from reference TRBV7-2 and TRBJ1-5): GAGVSQSPSNKVTEKGKDVELRCDPISGHTALYWYRQSLGQGLEFLIYFQGNSAPDKSGLPSDRFSAERTGGSVSTLTIQRTQQEDSAVYLCASSPRGFSNQPQHFGDGTRLSIL.

In this sample, this clone turned up once. J is TRBJ2-5 and V is TRBV7-3; 7 bases are shared with TRBD1. This CDR3 contains 13 residues. The V and J ends lost 2 bases and 5 bases, in that order; junction bases with no gene match: 2. Germline values: CDR1 SGHTA, CDR2 FQGTGA. The CDR3 bases are TGTGCCAGCAGCTTAGGCAGGGGGGAGACCCAGTACTTC. Amino acids: CASSLGRGETQYF.

V usage is TRBV19 and J usage is TRBJ1-6; 8 positions match TRBD1. The germline CDR1 and CDR2 sequences are LNHDA and SQIVND (reference sequence). The CDR3 contains 16 residues. Trimming took 1 base from V and 14 from J; bases not matched to a gene: 13. The CDR3 reads CASSIVGRGREESLHF. The CDR3 coding sequence is TGTGCCAGTAGTATAGTAGGCAGGGGGCGCGAAGAGTCCCTCCACTTT.

V and J are TRBV10-3 and TRBJ2-7; 8 bases are a match to TRBD2. This CDR3 spans 14 amino acids. Losses at the gene ends were 2 bases for V and 4 bases for J; bases not matched to a gene: 4. Germline assignment: CDR1 ENHRY and CDR2 SYGVKD. The CDR3 protein is CAISEGAGGYEQYF. The CDR3 nucleotides are TGTGCCATCAGTGAGGGTGCGGGGGGTTACGAGCAGTACTTC.

The chain has TRBV5-4 and TRBJ1-4; D not certain. The germline V and J ends were trimmed by 1 base and 5 bases, with 3 bases remaining between them. The CDR3 consists of 12 residues. CDR1 is SGHNT, CDR2 YYREEE, per germline (reference sequence). The CDR3 DNA sequence: TGTGCCAGCAGCTTGCCAAATGAAAAACTGTTTTTT. It yields the protein CASSLPNEKLFF.

This chain joins TRBV5-4 and TRBJ2-7; TRBD1 is a possible D gene (5 bases). V was trimmed by 0 bases and J by 2 bases, leaving 9 bases between them. CDR3 length: 14 residues. Germline assignment: CDR1 SGHNT and CDR2 YYREEE (reference sequence). The CDR3 region has the DNA TGTGCCAGCAGCTTGGGAGGACAAACCTACGAGCAGTACTTC. It codes for CASSLGGQTYEQYF.

This clone was counted a few times. The gene calls are TRBV7-8 and TRBJ2-7; the match to TRBD2 covers 10 bases. The trim removed 5 bases at V and 0 bases at J, leaving 7 bases unmatched. The V gene's germline CDR1 is SGHVS and CDR2 FQNEAQ. The CDR3 is 16 amino acids. The CDR3 reads CASSQRAGGSSYEQYF. CDR3 DNA: TGTGCCAGCAGCCAGAGAGCGGGGGGGAGCTCCTACGAGCAGTACTTC.

The chain joins TRBV10-3 to TRBJ1-1; D remains ambiguous. The germline V gene encodes CDR1 ENHRY and CDR2 SYGVKD. V shed 2 bases and J shed 2 bases, with 9 bases lying between them. The CDR3 runs to 14 residues. The CDR3 loop is CAISEELVNTEAFF. CDR3 in DNA: TGTGCCATCAGTGAGGAGTTGGTCAACACTGAAGCTTTCTTT.

This sequence joins TRBV5-4 and TRBJ2-7, with 12 positions matching TRBD2. V lost 7 bases to trimming and J lost 6 bases; unmatched junction nucleotides: 8. CDR3 length equals 14 residues. Germline CDR1 and CDR2: SGHNT and YYREEE (reference sequence). CDR3 region: CASSLAGGRGEQYF. CDR3 nucleotides: TGTGCCAGCTCGCTAGCGGGGGGGCGGGGCGAGCAGTACTTC.

The CDR3 region has the DNA TGCGCCAGCAGCCGAGCCGGGACAGACAATGAAAAACTGTTTTTT. Residues: CASSRAGTDNEKLFF. V and J are TRBV4-1 and TRBJ1-4; 7 positions agree with TRBD1. The germline V gene has CDR1 MGHRA and CDR2 YSYEKL. V was clipped by 4 bases and J by 5 bases; unmatched bases: 7. This CDR3 has 15 amino acids.

The rearrangement uses TRBV6-1 and TRBJ1-5, with D tentatively TRBD1 (5 bases). Trimming took 1 base from V and 0 from J, leaving 10 bases between them. The CDR3 totals 16 residues. Per germline, CDR1 MNHNS and CDR2 SASEGT. The CDR3 here is CASSEGPGGSNQPQHF. The CDR3 coding sequence is TGTGCCAGCAGTGAAGGTCCCGGGGGTAGCAATCAGCCCCAGCATTTT.

The J gene is TRBJ2-1, the V gene TRBV19; 11 bases match TRBD2. With 4 bases clipped from V and 2 bases from J, the junction kept 4 bases outside the gene matches. The CDR3 is 16 amino acids. CDR1 and CDR2 from the germline V gene are LNHDA and SQIVND (reference sequence). The CDR3 sequence is CASSTGLAGTYNEQFF. The CDR3 DNA reads as TGTGCCAGTAGTACAGGACTAGCGGGTACCTACAATGAGCAGTTCTTC.

The genes are TRBV6-6 and TRBJ2-1; TRBD1 agrees at 8 bases. J lost 2 bases, V lost 5 bases, and 11 bases had no gene match. CDR1 MNHNY and CDR2 SVGAGI come from the germline V gene (reference sequence). This CDR3 region has 17 residues. The CDR3 protein is CASSPFVGQGAYNEQFF. Written as DNA, the CDR3 is TGTGCCAGCAGTCCGTTTGTCGGACAGGGTGCCTACAATGAGCAGTTCTTC.

The chain joins TRBV7-2 to TRBJ2-3; D perhaps matches TRBD1 (6 bases). The germline V gene has CDR1 SGHTA and CDR2 FQGNSA. Trimming removed 2 bases from V and 2 bases from J, with 14 bases in between. The CDR3 extends over 16 amino acids. CDR3 coding DNA: TGTGCCAGCAGCTTAACGCAGGGGCGATACACAGATACGCAGTATTTT. It specifies CASSLTQGRYTDTQYF.

The chain links TRBV4-1 to TRBJ1-1, with a tentative D call TRBD1 (5 bases). CDR3 size: 15 residues. Germline-derived CDR1 and CDR2 are MGHRA and YSYEKL. Trimming took 5 bases from V and 4 from J, leaving 17 bases between them. The DNA of the CDR3 is TGCGCCAGCAGCTATTACCCAACGGGGGGCACTGAAGCTTTCTTT. Translated: CASSYYPTGGTEAFF.

The rearrangement uses TRBV10-2 and TRBJ1-1; unclear D gene. V was trimmed by 3 bases and J by 5 bases, leaving 7 bases between them. The CDR3 is 12 amino acids. The germline V gene encodes CDR1 WSHSY and CDR2 SAAADI. The CDR3 bases are TGCGCCAGCAGTGAAGGGAGGACTGAAGCTTTCTTT. Its protein is CASSEGRTEAFF.

The chain uses TRBV29-1 and TRBJ2-7; 8 nucleotides match TRBD1. Germline values: CDR1 SQVTM, CDR2 ANQGSEA. V lost 4 bases to trimming and J lost 4 bases; unmatched junction nucleotides: 6. This CDR3 is 13 amino acids long. The CDR3 nucleotides are TGCAGCGTTGCGCAGGGGGCGGTGTACGAGCAGTACTTC. Its translation is CSVAQGAVYEQYF.